This T cell receptor beta chain stems from a study of blood T cell repertoires in COVID-19. CDR1 is SGHTA and CDR2 is FQGNSA in the germline V gene. The V end was cut by 0 bases, the J end by 8 bases, with 7 bases between. This CDR3 region has 12 residues. The authors' processing: The authors estimated nucleated cell counts from reference gene primer amplification. The table came from immunoSEQ multiplex PCR; TCRdb's copy has only in-frame clones and leaves some out. Clone size and V and J calls were adopted from that table, with D and trimming inferred from the DNA. The sample shows around 230,000 clones, 88% of them seen only once. Clinical history reported by participants formed the basis on which cohorts were assigned.

This sequence was found in a woman younger than 45 who had recovered from COVID-19. The gene calls are TRBV7-2 and TRBJ1-2; D call uncertain. Sample: PBMCs or T cells enriched from blood (not recorded which). The CDR3 loop is CASSLAGEGYTF. The CDR3 nucleotides are TGTGCCAGCAGCTTAGCCGGGGAAGGCTACACCTTC.